A selection of T cell receptor beta chains follows, all from one sample in a study of post-analysis software for immune sequencing data. Each CDR3 protein is one row after TCRdb ran MiXCR on the PCR reads. The profile shows about 820,000 distinct CDR3 sequences, approximately 53% of them singletons. Sequencing used blood. Every receptor here comes from a girl between 10 and 17 years old with multiple sclerosis. Both conserved end residues are part of each CDR3. The order of the fields is V gene, clone size, J gene, CDR3 protein. Size is omitted from some rows. Given values are once, few, many or a class for expanded clones.

TRBV5-1	.	TRBJ2-3	CASRSGGFGTDTQYF
TRBV7-6	few	TRBJ2-7	CASSLAHSTGGFYYEQYF
TRBV28	.	.	CASRSGTIEQYF
TRBV5-1	.	TRBJ2-1	CASSLVGERYNEQFF
TRBV12-3/TRBV12-4	.	TRBJ1-1	CASSGRGTVNTEAFF
TRBV5-6	.	TRBJ2-7	CASSSQKGWYEQYF
TRBV25-1	.	TRBJ2-7	CASSESSSGGNYEQYF
TRBV7-9	.	TRBJ2-7	CAGSRTGPTYEQYF
TRBV18	.	TRBJ1-2	CASSPFQGYGYTF
TRBV20-1	.	TRBJ2-7	CSASEGAYEQYF
TRBV10-3	.	.	CAISEPGTSLETQYF
TRBV6-2/TRBV6-3	.	TRBJ1-1	CASIRDRGEAFF
TRBV4-1	.	TRBJ2-1	CASSKAGTSGDNEQFF
TRBV29-1	.	TRBJ2-7	CSVPSGASIYEQYF
TRBV7-9	few	TRBJ2-1	CASSLLSGPAEQFF
TRBV20-1	.	TRBJ2-1	CSARGGLAGAEQFF
TRBV5-1	few	TRBJ1-2	CASSDSNYDPNYGYTF
TRBV5-1	.	TRBJ2-3	CASSLGDRRLTDTQYF
TRBV12-3/TRBV12-4	.	TRBJ2-4	CASSFSGRSKNIQYF
TRBV25-1	.	TRBJ2-2	CASSERQGGGELFF
TRBV12-3/TRBV12-4	.	TRBJ1-5	CASSSQQGNQPQHF
TRBV5-1	once	TRBJ2-1	CASSLTGGPNEQFF
TRBV6-1	.	TRBJ2-7	CASSVRGLNEQYF
TRBV6-6	.	TRBJ1-2	CASSQGQGSLYGYTF
TRBV29-1	few	TRBJ2-3	CSVEVPRDRGEQYF
TRBV29-1	.	TRBJ1-1	CSVGGTGGRNTEAFF
TRBV3-1	.	TRBJ2-1	CASSHDKPLGNEQFF
TRBV5-6	few	TRBJ2-1	CASSLVGGTYNEQFF
TRBV5-1	.	TRBJ1-2	CASSLGQLCGYTF
TRBV3-1	.	TRBJ2-5	CASSQEDIQSGQYF